This TCR beta chain was captured in a study of T-cell memory formation after mild COVID-19. The overall study: For the most part, TCR clusters were specific to one donor.

With constant-segment primers, 5'RACE yielded cDNA libraries of TCR alpha and TCR beta that carried sample barcodes and UMIs. TCRdb re-called the 5' RACE reads with MiXCR, one entry per CDR3 protein. The repertoire holds about 400,000 distinct CDR3 sequences, with approximately 18% as singletons. General study points: Later expanders leaned CD4+, whereas clones that contracted between day 15 and 85 were balanced CD4/CD8. Second-wave clones reaching peak frequency on day 37 lacked confirmed SARS-CoV-2 specificity.

The CDR3 extends over 13 amino acids. Trimming removed 8 bases at V and 1 base at J, with 10 bases between. Comment on this clonotype: Its cognate antigen is unknown.

The TCR comes from a man younger than 30 who had mild COVID-19 (a few samples of this study predate the infection). Cell type and time point are not known. V and J are TRBV12-3 or TRBV12-4 and TRBJ2-3; a possible D gene is TRBD2 (5 bases). What was sequenced was PBMCs or a T cell subset sorted from them (not recorded which). The DNA for the CDR3 is TGTGCCAGCGGAGACTACCGCACAGATACGCAGTATTTT. Its translation is CASGDYRTDTQYF.